A single T cell receptor (beta chain) is shown here with its context. Its cognate antigen is unknown. This specimen belongs to a study of T cell clones after liver transplantation. For the study at large: Liver transplant recipients had immunosuppression withdrawal attempted within 2 years. As an antigen-independent comparator, third-party-reactive TCRbeta sequences came from pre-transplant mixed lymphocyte reactions. Until 12-24 months post-transplant, subjects got standard immunosuppression and no induction. General observations from the study: Graft donor-reactive T cells possibly entered the graft instead of undergoing deletion.

The repertoire was sequenced with immunoSEQ multiplex PCR; TCRdb's copy has only in-frame clones and lacks some. Of tens of thousands of clones listed, over 65% were seen once; the top ten hold approximately 2.8%. The trim removed 5 bases at V and 4 bases at J, leaving 13 bases unmatched. The CDR3 length is 16 residues. Germline V gene lookup returns CDR1 MGHRA and CDR2 YSYEKL. The V and J genes are TRBV4-1 and TRBJ2-5; 7 nucleotides align to TRBD1. This specimen was CD4+ T cells from blood, taken at the 22-month timepoint. This sequence originates from a human patient who received a liver transplant. Some T cells may have originated in the graft donor. The CDR3 DNA sequence: TGCGCCAGCAGCGTTAGCATAGGGGGCCTGGGAGAGACCCAGTACTTC. It specifies CASSVSIGGLGETQYF.